The 6 T cell receptor beta chains given below trace back to one sample, sequenced in a study of T cell repertoires in cytomegalovirus infection. TCRdb re-derived calls from the reads in MiXCR, one entry per CDR3 protein. The sample yields 200,000 or so distinct CDR3 sequences, 28% seen once. The sample was PBMCs. These receptors were collected from a human donor in good health (CMV status not recorded). Some clones in this sample may be carry-over from other donors' samples.

This clonotype was found many times. The V gene is TRBV7-2, the J gene TRBJ1-3; possibly TRBD1 for D (5 bases). V lost 1 base to trimming and J lost 1 base, with 17 bases between them. The V gene's germline CDR1 is SGHTA and CDR2 FQGNSA. The CDR3 is 18 residues long. CDR3 DNA sequence: TGTGCCAGCAGCTTAGGTGGGGGTACGGGAGAATCTGGAAACACCATATATTTT. Its translation: CASSLGGGTGESGNTIYF.

In this sample, this clonotype turned up many times. This chain links TRBV7-2 with TRBJ1-1; a possible D gene is TRBD1 (5 bases). Germline V lookup: CDR1 SGHTA, CDR2 FQGNSA. V gave up 1 base and J gave up 5 bases, with 8 bases separating them. This CDR3 spans 13 amino acids. The CDR3 protein is CASSLVRGTEAFF. The CDR3 coding sequence is TGTGCCAGCAGCTTAGTTCGGGGGACTGAAGCTTTCTTT.

In this sample, this clonotype turned up a few times. For the CDR3, the DNA is TGTGCCAGCAGCTTAATTCCAGGGGGCCTGTATGGCTACACCTTC. It specifies CASSLIPGGLYGYTF. The chain carries TRBV7-3 and TRBJ1-2, with TRBD1 identical over 8 bases. V was pared by 1 base and J by 5 bases, with 6 bases of the junction left unmatched. Looked up from germline, CDR1 is SGHTA and CDR2 is FQGTGA. This CDR3 contains 15 residues.

This clonotype has just a few counts. This chain connects TRBV4-1 to TRBJ2-2; tentative D call: TRBD1 (7 bases). The CDR3 is made up of 18 amino acids. Germline V gives CDR1 MGHRA, CDR2 YSYEKL. V lost 0 bases and J lost 4, with 18 bases in between. The CDR3, as DNA: TGCGCCAGCAGCCAAGATCCTCGGGGGACAGAGACCACCGGGGAGCTGTTTTTT. This codes for CASSQDPRGTETTGELFF.

The chain is built from TRBV10-3 and TRBJ2-5, with D possibly being TRBD1 (7 bases). V was cut by 5 bases and J by 2 bases, with 9 bases left in between. This CDR3 region has 13 residues. In germline, CDR1 is ENHRY, CDR2 SYGVKD. The CDR3 DNA reads TGTGCCATCAGTCCAGGGGGGCAAGAGACCCAGTACTTC. Translated, it gives CAISPGGQETQYF.

This sequence joins TRBV6-6 and TRBJ1-5, with D perhaps TRBD1 (5 bases). Germline assignment: CDR1 MNHNY and CDR2 SVGAGI (reference sequence). Trimming stripped 5 bases from V and 1 base from J, with 12 bases between. The CDR3 contains 15 residues. The chain's CDR3 is CASSTPRGSNQPQHF. CDR3 DNA sequence: TGTGCCAGCAGTACCCCGAGGGGAAGCAATCAGCCCCAGCATTTT.